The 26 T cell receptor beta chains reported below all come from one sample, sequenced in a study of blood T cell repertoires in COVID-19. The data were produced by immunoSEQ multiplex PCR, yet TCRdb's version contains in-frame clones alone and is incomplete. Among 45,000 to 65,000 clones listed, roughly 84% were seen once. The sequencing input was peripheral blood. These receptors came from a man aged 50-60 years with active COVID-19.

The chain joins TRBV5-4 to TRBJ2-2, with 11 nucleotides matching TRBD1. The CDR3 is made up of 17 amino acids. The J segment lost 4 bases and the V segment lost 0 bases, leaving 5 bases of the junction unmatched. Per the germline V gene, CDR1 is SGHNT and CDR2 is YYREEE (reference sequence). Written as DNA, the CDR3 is TGTGCCAGCAGCTTGGCGTCCGGGACAGGGGGCACCGGGGAGCTGTTTTTT. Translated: CASSLASGTGGTGELFF.

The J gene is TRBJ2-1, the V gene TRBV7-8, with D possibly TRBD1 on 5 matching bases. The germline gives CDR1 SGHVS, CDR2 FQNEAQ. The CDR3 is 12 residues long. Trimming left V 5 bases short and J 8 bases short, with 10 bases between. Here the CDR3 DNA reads TGTGCCAGCAGCCTCGACAGCTATGAGCAGTTCTTC. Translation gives CASSLDSYEQFF.

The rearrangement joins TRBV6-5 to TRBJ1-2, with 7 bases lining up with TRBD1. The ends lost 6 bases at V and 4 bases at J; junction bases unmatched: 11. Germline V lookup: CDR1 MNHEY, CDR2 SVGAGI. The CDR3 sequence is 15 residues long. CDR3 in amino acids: CASSRLRTGAYGYTF. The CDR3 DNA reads TGTGCCAGCAGCCGACTTAGGACAGGAGCCTATGGCTACACCTTC.

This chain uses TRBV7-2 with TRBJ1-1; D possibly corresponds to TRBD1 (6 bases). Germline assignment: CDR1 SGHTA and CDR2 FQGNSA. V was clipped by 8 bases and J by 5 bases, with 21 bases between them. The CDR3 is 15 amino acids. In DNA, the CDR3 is TGTGCCAGCGGGGTAGGGGGTAGAGTTTGGACTGAAGCTTTCTTT. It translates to CASGVGGRVWTEAFF.

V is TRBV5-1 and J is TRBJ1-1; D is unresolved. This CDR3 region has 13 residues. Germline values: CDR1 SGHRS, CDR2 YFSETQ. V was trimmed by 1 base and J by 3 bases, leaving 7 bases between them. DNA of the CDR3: TGCGCCAGCAGCTTGAAATCGGACACTGAAGCTTTCTTT. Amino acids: CASSLKSDTEAFF.

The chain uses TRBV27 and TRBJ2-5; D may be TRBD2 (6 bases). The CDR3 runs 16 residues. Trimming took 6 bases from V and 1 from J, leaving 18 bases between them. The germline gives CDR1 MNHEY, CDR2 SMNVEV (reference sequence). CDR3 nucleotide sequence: TGTGCCAGCAGCACCCTCCAGGGAGGAGGCCAAGAGACCCAGTACTTC. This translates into CASSTLQGGGQETQYF.

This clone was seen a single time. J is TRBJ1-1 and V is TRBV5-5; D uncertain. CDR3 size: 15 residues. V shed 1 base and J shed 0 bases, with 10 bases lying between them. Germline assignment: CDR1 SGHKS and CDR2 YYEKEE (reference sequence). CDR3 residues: CASSLTGSLNTEAFF. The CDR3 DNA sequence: TGTGCCAGCAGCTTGACGGGGTCCCTGAACACTGAAGCTTTCTTT.

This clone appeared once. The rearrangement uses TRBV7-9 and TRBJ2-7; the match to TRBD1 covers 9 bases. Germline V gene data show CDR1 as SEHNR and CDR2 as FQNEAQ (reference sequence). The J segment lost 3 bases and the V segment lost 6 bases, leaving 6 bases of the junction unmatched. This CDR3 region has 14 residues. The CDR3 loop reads CASSSQGAIYEQYF. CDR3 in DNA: TGTGCCAGCAGTTCACAGGGGGCAATCTACGAGCAGTACTTC.

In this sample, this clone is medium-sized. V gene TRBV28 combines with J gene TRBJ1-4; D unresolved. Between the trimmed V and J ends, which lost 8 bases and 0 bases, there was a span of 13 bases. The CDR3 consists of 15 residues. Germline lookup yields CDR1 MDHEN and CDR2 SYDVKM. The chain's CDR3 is CASRPHGATNEKLFF. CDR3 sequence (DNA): TGTGCCAGCCGGCCCCACGGAGCAACTAATGAAAAACTGTTTTTT.

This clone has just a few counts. CDR3 protein: CASSLPTGGNEKLFF. CDR3 nucleotide sequence: TGTGCCAGCAGCTTGCCGACAGGGGGTAATGAAAAACTGTTTTTT. The chain is built from TRBV5-6 and TRBJ1-4; 9 bases match TRBD1. CDR1 is SGHDT, CDR2 YYEEEE, per germline. V was clipped by 1 base and J by 4 bases; unmatched bases: 2. This CDR3 comprises 15 residues.

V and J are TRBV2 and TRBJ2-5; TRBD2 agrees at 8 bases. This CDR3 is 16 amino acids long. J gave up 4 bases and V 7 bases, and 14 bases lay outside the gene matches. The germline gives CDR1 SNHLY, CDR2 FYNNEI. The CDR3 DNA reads TGTGCCAGCACTCCCTTCCCCGGGGGGGTTGGAGAGACCCAGTACTTC. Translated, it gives CASTPFPGGVGETQYF.

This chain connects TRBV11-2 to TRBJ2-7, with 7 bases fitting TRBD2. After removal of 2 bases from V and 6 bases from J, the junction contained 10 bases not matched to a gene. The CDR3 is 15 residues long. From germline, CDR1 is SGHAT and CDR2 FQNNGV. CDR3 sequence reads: CASSLPPGGVGEQYF. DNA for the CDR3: TGTGCCAGCAGCTTACCCCCGGGGGGAGTCGGCGAGCAGTACTTC.

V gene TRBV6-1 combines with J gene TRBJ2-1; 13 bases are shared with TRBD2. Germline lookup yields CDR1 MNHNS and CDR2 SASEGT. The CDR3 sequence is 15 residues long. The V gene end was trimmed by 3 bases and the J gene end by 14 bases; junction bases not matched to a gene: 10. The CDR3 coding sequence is TGTGCCAGCAGTGACGGGACTAGCGGGATCTCCAGGAAGTTCTTC. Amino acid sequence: CASSDGTSGISRKFF.

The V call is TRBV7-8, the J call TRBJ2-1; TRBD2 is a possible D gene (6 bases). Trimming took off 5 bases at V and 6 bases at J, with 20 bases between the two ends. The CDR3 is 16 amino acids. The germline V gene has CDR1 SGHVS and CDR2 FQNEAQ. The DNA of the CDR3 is TGTGCCAGCAGCCTCTCCAGACTAGTTTGGGGCAATGAGCAGTTCTTC. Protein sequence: CASSLSRLVWGNEQFF.

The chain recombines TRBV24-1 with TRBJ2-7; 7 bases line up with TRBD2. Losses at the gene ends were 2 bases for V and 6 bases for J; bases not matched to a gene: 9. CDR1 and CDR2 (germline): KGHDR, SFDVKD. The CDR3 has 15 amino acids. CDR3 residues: CATSDSRRPGGEQYF. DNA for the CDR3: TGTGCCACCAGTGATTCCCGCCGGCCGGGGGGCGAGCAGTACTTC.

The CDR3 nucleotides read TGTGCCAGCAGTTTCGGAGGGTCTGAAGCTTTCTTT. It translates to CASSFGGSEAFF. The chain links TRBV28 to TRBJ1-1; unclear D gene. The V end lost 3 bases, the J end lost 6 bases, and 8 bases lay between the germline ends. The CDR3 consists of 12 residues. Germline-derived CDR1 and CDR2 are MDHEN and SYDVKM.

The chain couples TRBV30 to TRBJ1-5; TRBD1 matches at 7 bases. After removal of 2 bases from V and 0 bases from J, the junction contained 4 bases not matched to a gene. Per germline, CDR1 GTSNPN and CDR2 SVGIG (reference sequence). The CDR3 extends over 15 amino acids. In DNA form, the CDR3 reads TGTGCCTGGAGTCACACAGGGGATAGCAATCAGCCCCAGCATTTT. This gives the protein CAWSHTGDSNQPQHF.

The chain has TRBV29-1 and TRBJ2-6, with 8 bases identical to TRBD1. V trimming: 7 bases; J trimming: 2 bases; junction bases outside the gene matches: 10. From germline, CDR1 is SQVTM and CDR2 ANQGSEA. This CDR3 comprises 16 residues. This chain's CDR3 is CSALGAGGTGANVLTF. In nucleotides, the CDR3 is TGCAGCGCCCTCGGCGCAGGGGGCACTGGGGCCAACGTCCTGACTTTC.

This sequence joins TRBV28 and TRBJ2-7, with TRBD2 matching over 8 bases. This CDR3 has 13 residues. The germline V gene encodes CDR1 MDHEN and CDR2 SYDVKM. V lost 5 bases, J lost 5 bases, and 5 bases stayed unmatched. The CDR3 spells CASSPGTRDEQYF. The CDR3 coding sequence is TGTGCCAGCAGTCCCGGGACTAGAGACGAGCAGTACTTC.

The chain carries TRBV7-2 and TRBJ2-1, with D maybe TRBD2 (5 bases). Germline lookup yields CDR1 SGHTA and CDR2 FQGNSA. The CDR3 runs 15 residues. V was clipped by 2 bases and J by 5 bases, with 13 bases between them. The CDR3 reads CASSLFRGLDNEQFF. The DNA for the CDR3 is TGTGCCAGCAGCTTATTCCGGGGTCTGGACAATGAGCAGTTCTTC.

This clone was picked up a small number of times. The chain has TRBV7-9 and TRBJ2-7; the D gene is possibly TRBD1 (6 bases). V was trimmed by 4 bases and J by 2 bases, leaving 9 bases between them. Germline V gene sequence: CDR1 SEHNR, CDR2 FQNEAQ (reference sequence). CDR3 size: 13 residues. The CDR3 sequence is CASSSQGTYEQYF. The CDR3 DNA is TGTGCCAGCAGCTCCCAGGGGACCTACGAGCAGTACTTC.

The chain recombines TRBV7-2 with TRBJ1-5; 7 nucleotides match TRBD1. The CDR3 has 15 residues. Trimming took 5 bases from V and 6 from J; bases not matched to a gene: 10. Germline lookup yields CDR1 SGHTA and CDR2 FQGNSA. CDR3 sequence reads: CASSLGTVARQPQHF. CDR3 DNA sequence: TGTGCCAGCAGCCTCGGGACAGTAGCCCGTCAGCCCCAGCATTTT.

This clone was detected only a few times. Here the CDR3 reads CSTPVNNEQFF. CDR3 DNA sequence: TGCAGCACACCAGTCAACAATGAGCAGTTCTTC. The chain has TRBV29-1 and TRBJ2-1, with D unclear. The CDR3 spans 11 residues. Germline CDR1 reads SQVTM; CDR2 reads ANQGSEA. V lost 8 bases and J 5 bases, leaving 10 bases between the germline ends.

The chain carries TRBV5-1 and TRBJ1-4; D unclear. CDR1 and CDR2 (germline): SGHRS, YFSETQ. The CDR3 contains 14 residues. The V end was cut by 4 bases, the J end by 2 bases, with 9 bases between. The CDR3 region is CASSRVGTNEKLFF. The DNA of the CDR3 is TGCGCCAGCAGCCGGGTTGGGACTAATGAAAAACTGTTTTTT.

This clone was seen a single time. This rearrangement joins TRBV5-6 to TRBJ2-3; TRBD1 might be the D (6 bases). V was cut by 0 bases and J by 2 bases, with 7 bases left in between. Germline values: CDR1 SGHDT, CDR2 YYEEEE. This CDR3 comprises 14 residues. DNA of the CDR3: TGTGCCAGCAGCTTGGGGACAGTCACAGATACGCAGTATTTT. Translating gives CASSLGTVTDTQYF.

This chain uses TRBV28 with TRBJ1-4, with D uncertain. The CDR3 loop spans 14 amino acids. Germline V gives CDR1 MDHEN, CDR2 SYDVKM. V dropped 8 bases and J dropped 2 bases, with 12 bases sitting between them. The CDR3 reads CASREGGTNEKLFF. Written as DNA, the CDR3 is TGTGCCAGCCGCGAGGGAGGTACTAATGAAAAACTGTTTTTT.